Listed below are T cell receptor beta chains from one sample, sequenced in a study of radiotherapy plus CTLA-4 blockade in lung cancer. Profiled with immunoSEQ multiplex PCR; TCRdb holds only in-frame clones, not every one. The sample has about 51,000 clones; approximately 80% are singletons. Sequenced here: peripheral blood, sampled from a patient treated with radiotherapy plus ipilimumab. The receptors here all came from a human donor with non-small cell lung cancer whose response to radiotherapy plus ipilimumab could not be evaluated. Each CDR3 is given with its conserved first and last residue. A D gene is named only where the DNA matches it firmly. Some rows have no size entry. The others give once, few or many, or a class for an expanded clone.

D gene,clone size,CDR3 length,V gene,J gene,CDR3 protein,CDR3 DNA
TRBD1,.,13,TRBV19,TRBJ1-6,CASGQGANSPLHF,TGTGCCAGCGGACAGGGGGCAAATTCACCCCTCCACTTT
.,.,15,TRBV19,TRBJ2-3,CASTPLQGAQDTQYF,TGTGCCAGTACCCCGTTACAGGGTGCCCAAGATACGCAGTATTTT
TRBD2,.,16,TRBV6-5,TRBJ2-1,CASSYSITSGYNEQFF,TGTGCCAGCAGTTACTCGATCACTAGCGGGTACAATGAGCAGTTCTTC
.,.,17,TRBV30,TRBJ1-5,CAWSGEGAPYSNQPQHF,TGTGCCTGGAGTGGGGAGGGAGCCCCATATAGCAATCAGCCCCAGCATTTT
TRBD1,.,14,TRBV18,TRBJ2-1,CASSPGGQHLEQFF,TGTGCCAGCTCACCAGGGGGACAGCATCTTGAGCAGTTCTTC
TRBD2,.,15,TRBV2,TRBJ2-1,CASSEEAGGRSNQFF,TGTGCCAGCAGTGAAGAGGCGGGAGGGCGCTCCAATCAGTTCTTC
TRBD2,once,15,TRBV7-2,TRBJ2-5,CASNTGGGLEETQYF,TGTGCCAGCAACACCGGGGGGGGGCTCGAAGAGACCCAGTACTTC
.,.,12,TRBV28,TRBJ2-7,CASTKARVEQYF,TGTGCCAGCACCAAGGCCAGGGTCGAGCAGTACTTC
.,.,16,TRBV4-3,TRBJ2-2,CASSQDGDSFTGELFF,TGCGCCAGCAGCCAAGATGGGGACTCCTTCACCGGGGAGCTGTTTTTT
.,once,14,TRBV6-6,TRBJ2-1,CASSYDRTYNEQFF,TGTGCCAGCAGTTACGACAGAACCTACAATGAGCAGTTCTTC
.,.,17,TRBV2,TRBJ1-1,CASSEVQTPGQGTEAFF,TGTGCCAGCAGTGAAGTGCAAACCCCGGGACAAGGAACTGAAGCTTTCTTT
.,.,14,TRBV5-8,TRBJ1-4,CASSLDRANEKLFF,TGTGCCAGCAGCCTCGACAGAGCTAATGAAAAACTGTTTTTT
TRBD2,few,15,TRBV10-3,TRBJ2-1,CAISRGTSGGALEFF,TGTGCCATCAGTCGAGGGACTAGCGGGGGGGCTTTAGAGTTCTTC
TRBD2,.,16,TRBV5-4,TRBJ2-1,CASSSSGRQSYNEQFF,TGTGCCAGCAGCTCTAGCGGGAGACAGAGCTACAATGAGCAGTTCTTC
.,.,15,TRBV7-3,TRBJ2-1,CASSPRVGYYNEQFF,TGTGCCAGCAGCCCCCGGGTGGGTTACTACAATGAGCAGTTCTTC
TRBD2,.,13,TRBV9,TRBJ2-7,CASSPTSSYEQYF,TGTGCCAGCAGCCCGACTAGCAGTTACGAGCAGTACTTC
TRBD1,.,16,TRBV28,TRBJ1-5,CASSLTPGQGGQPQHF,TGTGCCAGCAGTCTCACGCCCGGACAGGGGGGCCAGCCCCAGCATTTT
.,.,14,TRBV7-2,TRBJ1-2,CASSLGGVPYGYTF,TGTGCCAGCAGCTTAGGGGGCGTTCCTTATGGCTACACCTTC
.,.,14,TRBV6-5,TRBJ2-5,CASSHGGWQETQYF,TGTGCCAGCAGCCACGGAGGGTGGCAAGAGACCCAGTACTTC
.,.,14,TRBV7-2,TRBJ2-2,CASTPAGVGGELFF,TGTGCCAGCACCCCCGCCGGGGTCGGCGGGGAGCTGTTTTTT
.,once,15,TRBV27,TRBJ2-5,CASSHRRVSQETQYF,TGTGCCAGCAGTCATCGCAGGGTTTCCCAAGAGACCCAGTACTTC
TRBD1,.,15,TRBV9,TRBJ2-1,CASSPWGQSYNEQFF,TGTGCCAGCAGCCCCTGGGGACAGTCCTACAATGAGCAGTTCTTC
TRBD2,.,14,TRBV7-9,TRBJ2-5,CASSPGGGGETQYF,TGTGCCAGCAGCCCGGGAGGGGGAGGAGAGACCCAGTACTTC
.,.,18,TRBV5-1,TRBJ2-7,CASSLRRGAIESSYEQYF,TGCGCCAGCAGCTTAAGGCGGGGAGCGATCGAAAGCTCCTACGAGCAGTACTTC
TRBD1,few,13,TRBV6-5,TRBJ1-2,CASRLSRGLGYTF,TGTGCCAGCAGGCTTTCCAGGGGGCTTGGCTACACCTTC
TRBD2,.,15,TRBV28,TRBJ2-3,CASSIAGGPRDTQYF,TGTGCCAGCAGTATAGCGGGGGGGCCGAGAGATACGCAGTATTTT
TRBD2,.,15,TRBV28,TRBJ2-3,CASLTSGGFTDTQYF,TGTGCCAGTTTGACTAGCGGGGGGTTCACAGATACGCAGTATTTT
.,.,14,TRBV15,TRBJ1-5,CATSRDVSQGAQHF,TGTGCCACCAGCAGAGATGTGTCCCAAGGGGCCCAGCATTTT